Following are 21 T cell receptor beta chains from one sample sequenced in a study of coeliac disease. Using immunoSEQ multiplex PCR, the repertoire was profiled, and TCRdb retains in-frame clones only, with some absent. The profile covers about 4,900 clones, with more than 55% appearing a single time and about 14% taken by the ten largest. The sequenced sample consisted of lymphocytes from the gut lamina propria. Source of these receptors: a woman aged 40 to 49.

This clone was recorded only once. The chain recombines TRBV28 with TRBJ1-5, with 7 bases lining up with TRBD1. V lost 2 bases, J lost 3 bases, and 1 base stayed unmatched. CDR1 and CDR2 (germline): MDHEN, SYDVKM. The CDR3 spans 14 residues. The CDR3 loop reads CASSLTGANQPQHF. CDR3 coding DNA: TGTGCCAGCAGTTTAACAGGGGCCAATCAGCCCCAGCATTTT.

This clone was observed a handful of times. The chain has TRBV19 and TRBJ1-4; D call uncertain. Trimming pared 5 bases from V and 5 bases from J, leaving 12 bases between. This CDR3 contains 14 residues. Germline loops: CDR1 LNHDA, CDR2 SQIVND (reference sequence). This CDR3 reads CASSLGVLNEKLFF. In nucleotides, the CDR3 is TGTGCCAGTAGTCTCGGGGTTCTCAATGAAAAACTGTTTTTT.

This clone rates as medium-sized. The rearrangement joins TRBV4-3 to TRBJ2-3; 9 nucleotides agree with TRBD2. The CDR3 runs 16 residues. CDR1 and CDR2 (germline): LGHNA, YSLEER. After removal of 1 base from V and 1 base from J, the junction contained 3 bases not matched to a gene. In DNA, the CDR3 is TGCGCCAGCAGCCAAGGAGCGGGAGGAGGCACAGATACGCAGTATTTT. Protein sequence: CASSQGAGGGTDTQYF.

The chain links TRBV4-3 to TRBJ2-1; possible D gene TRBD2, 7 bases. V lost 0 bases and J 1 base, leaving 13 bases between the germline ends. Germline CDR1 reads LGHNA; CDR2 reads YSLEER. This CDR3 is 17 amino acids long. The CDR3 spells CASSQDLGGGSYNEQFF. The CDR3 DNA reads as TGCGCCAGCAGCCAAGATCTAGGGGGGGGGTCCTACAATGAGCAGTTCTTC.

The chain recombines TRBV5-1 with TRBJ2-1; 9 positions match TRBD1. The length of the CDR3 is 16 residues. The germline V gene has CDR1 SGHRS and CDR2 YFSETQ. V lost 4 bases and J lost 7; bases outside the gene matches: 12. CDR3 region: CASSLPGTGQGNEQFF. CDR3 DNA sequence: TGCGCCAGCAGCCTGCCCGGGACAGGGCAGGGGAATGAGCAGTTCTTC.

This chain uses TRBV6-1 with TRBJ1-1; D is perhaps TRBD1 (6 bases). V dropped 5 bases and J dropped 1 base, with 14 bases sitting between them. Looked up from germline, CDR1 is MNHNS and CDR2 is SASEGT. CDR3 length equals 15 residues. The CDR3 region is CASSSHRVGNTEAFF. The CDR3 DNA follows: TGTGCCAGCAGTTCTCACAGGGTAGGGAACACTGAAGCTTTCTTT.

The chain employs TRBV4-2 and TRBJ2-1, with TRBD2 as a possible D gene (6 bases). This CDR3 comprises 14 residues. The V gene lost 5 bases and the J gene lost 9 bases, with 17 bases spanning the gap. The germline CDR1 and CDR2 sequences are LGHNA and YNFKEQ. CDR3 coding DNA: TGTGCCAGCAGCGGAGGAGGGGTGGGGATTGAGCAGTTCTTC. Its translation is CASSGGGVGIEQFF.

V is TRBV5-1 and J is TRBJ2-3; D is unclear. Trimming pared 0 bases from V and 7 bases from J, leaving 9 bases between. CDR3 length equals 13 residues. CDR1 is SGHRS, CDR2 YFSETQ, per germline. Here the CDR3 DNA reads TGCGCCAGCAGCTTGGACGTCGCTAATACGCAGTATTTT. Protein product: CASSLDVANTQYF.

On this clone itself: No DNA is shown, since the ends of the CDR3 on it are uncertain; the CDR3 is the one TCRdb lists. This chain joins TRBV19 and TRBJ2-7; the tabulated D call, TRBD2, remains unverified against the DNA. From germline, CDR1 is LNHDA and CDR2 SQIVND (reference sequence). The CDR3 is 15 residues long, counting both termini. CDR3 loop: CASSSSGFTSGEQYF.

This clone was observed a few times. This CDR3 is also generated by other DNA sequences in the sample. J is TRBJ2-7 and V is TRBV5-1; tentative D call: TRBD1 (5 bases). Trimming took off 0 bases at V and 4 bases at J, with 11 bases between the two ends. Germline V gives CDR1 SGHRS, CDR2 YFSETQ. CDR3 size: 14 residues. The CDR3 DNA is TGCGCCAGCAGCTTGGTCCCAGGGCTATACGAGCAGTACTTC. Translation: CASSLVPGLYEQYF.

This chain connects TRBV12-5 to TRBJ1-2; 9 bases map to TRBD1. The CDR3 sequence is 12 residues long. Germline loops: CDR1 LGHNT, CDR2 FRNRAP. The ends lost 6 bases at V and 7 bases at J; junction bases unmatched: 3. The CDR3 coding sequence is TGTGCTAGTGGGACAGGGGGAGGTGGCTACACCTTC. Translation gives CASGTGGGGYTF.

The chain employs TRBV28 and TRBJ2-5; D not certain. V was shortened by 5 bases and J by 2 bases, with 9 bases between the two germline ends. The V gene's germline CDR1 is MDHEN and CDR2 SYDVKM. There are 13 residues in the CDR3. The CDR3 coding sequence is TGTGCCAGCAGTCAAACTACACAAGAGACCCAGTACTTC. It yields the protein CASSQTTQETQYF.

This CDR3 reads CASSPGGGVGGYTF. The CDR3 nucleotides are TGCGCCAGCAGCCCTGGAGGGGGGGTCGGTGGCTACACCTTC. The rearrangement links TRBV5-1 to TRBJ1-2, with D perhaps matching TRBD1 (6 bases). CDR1 and CDR2 from the germline V gene are SGHRS and YFSETQ. CDR3 size: 14 residues. V lost 4 bases, J lost 7 bases, and 17 bases lay in between. Drawing the rest from reference TRBV5-1 and TRBJ1-2, the complete variable domain is KAGVTQTPRYLIKTRGQQVTLSCSPISGHRSVSWYQQTPGQGLQFLFEYFSETQRNKGNFPGRFSGRQFSNSRSEMNVSTLELGDSALYLCASSPGGGVGGYTFGSGTRLTVV.

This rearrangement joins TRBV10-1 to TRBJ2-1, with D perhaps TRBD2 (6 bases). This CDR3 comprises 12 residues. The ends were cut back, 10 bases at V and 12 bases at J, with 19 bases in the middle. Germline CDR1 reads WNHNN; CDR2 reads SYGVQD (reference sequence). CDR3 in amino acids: CANHSGDFVQFF. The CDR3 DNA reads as TGCGCCAACCACTCCGGGGACTTTGTGCAGTTCTTC.

This CDR3 is CAISGRTGGATDTQYF. The CDR3 DNA sequence: TGTGCCATCAGTGGTCGGACAGGAGGGGCCACAGATACGCAGTATTTT. The J gene is TRBJ2-3, the V gene TRBV10-3; D perhaps matches TRBD1 (7 bases). V was pared by 4 bases and J by 2 bases, with 16 bases between. Germline CDR1 reads ENHRY; CDR2 reads SYGVKD. CDR3 length: 16 amino acids.

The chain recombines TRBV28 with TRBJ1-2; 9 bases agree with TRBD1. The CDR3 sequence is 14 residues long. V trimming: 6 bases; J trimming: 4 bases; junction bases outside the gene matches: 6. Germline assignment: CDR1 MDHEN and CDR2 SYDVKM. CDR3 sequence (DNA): TGTGCCAGCAGACTCACAGGGGGCCCCTATGGCTACACCTTC. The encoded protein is CASRLTGGPYGYTF.

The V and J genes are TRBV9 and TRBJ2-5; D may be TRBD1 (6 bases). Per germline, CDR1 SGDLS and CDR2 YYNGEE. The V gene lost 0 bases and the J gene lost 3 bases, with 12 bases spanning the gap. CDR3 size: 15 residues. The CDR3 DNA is TGTGCCAGCAGCGTAGCTTCAGGGGTGGAAGAGACCCAGTACTTC. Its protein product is CASSVASGVEETQYF.

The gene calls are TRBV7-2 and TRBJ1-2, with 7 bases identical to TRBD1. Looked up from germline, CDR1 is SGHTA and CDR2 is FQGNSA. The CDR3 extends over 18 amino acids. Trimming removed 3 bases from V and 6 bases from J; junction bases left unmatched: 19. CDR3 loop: CASSFTPTGQVGVDGYTF. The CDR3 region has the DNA TGTGCCAGCAGCTTTACCCCCACAGGACAGGTCGGCGTGGATGGCTACACCTTC.

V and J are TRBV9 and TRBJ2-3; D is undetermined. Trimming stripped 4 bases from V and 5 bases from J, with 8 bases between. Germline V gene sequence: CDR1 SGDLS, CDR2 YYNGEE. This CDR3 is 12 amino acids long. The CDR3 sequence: CASSPLIDTQYF. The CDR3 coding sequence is TGTGCCAGCAGCCCTCTTATAGATACGCAGTATTTT.

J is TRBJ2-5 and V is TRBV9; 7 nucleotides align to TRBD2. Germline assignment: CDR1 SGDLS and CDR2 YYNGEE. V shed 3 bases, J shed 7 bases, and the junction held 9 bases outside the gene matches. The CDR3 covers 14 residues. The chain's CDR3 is CASSGDRGRGTQYF. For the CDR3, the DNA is TGTGCCAGCAGCGGAGATCGGGGGAGGGGGACCCAGTACTTC.

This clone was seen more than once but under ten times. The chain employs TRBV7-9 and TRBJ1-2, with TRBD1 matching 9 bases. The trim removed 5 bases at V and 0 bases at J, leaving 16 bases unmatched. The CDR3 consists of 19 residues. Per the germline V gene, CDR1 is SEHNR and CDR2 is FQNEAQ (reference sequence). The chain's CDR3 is CASSHRDRAQGGPNYGYTF. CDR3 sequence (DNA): TGTGCCAGCAGCCACCGGGACAGGGCGCAAGGGGGTCCTAACTATGGCTACACCTTC. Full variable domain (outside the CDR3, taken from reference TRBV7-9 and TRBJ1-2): DTGVSQNPRHKITKRGQNVTFRCDPISEHNRLYWYRQTLGQGPEFLTYFQNEAQLEKSRLLSDRFSAERPKGSFSTLEIQRTEQGDSAMYLCASSHRDRAQGGPNYGYTFGSGTRLTVV.